This T cell receptor beta chain stems from a study of Tregs in tolerant kidney transplant recipients. Whole-study context: The nonmyeloablative bone marrow transplants came from related graft donors, with transient mixed chimerism. Study-level results: The most relevant donor-specific Treg TCRbeta repertoire apparently came from expansion with activated donor B cells.

Unstimulated Tregs (CD4+CD25+CD127-) and CD4+CD25- non-Tregs were sorted from PBMCs. Worth noting for this clone: Its specificity is unknown.

Repertoires were generated with immunoSEQ multiplex PCR, while TCRdb's copy carries only in-frame clones and drops some. The data contain 98,000 or so clones, roughly 90% of them seen just once; the ten biggest clones take up 0.3% to 0.4%. The V gene lost 3 bases and the J gene lost 4 bases, with 7 bases spanning the gap. The CDR3 totals 11 residues. CDR1 and CDR2 from the germline V gene are DFQATT and SNEGSKA (reference sequence). This specimen was CD4+ T cells from blood, taken before the transplant. The rearrangement uses TRBV20-1 and TRBJ2-7; TRBD2 is a possible D gene (5 bases). This sequence originates from a human donor who received a combined kidney and bone marrow transplant. The CDR3 loop is CSASSGYEQYF. The CDR3 DNA sequence: TGCAGTGCTAGCTCGGGATACGAGCAGTACTTC.